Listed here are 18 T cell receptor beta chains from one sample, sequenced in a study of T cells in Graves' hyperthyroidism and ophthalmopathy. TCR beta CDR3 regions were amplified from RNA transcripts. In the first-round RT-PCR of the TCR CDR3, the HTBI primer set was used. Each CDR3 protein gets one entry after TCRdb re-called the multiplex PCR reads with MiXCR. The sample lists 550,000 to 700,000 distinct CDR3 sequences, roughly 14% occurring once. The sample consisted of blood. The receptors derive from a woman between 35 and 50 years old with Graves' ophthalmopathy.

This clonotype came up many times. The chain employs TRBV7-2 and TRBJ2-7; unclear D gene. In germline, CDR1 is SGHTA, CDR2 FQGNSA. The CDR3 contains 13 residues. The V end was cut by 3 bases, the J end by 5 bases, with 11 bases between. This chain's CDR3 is CASSFRTGHEQYF. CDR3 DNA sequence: TGTGCCAGCAGCTTCCGTACGGGCCACGAGCAGTACTTC.

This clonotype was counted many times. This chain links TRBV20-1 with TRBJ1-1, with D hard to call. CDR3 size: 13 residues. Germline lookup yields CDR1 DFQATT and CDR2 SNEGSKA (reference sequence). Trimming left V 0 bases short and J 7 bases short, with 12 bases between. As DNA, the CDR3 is TGCAGTGCTAGAGATACGGGAGGAGTTGAAGCTTTCTTT. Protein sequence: CSARDTGGVEAFF.

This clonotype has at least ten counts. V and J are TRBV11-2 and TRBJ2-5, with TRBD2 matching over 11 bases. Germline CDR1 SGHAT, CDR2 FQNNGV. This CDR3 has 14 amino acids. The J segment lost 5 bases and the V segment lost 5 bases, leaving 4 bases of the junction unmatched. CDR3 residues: CASSELAGVETQYF. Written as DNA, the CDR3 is TGTGCCAGCAGCGAACTAGCGGGAGTCGAGACCCAGTACTTC.

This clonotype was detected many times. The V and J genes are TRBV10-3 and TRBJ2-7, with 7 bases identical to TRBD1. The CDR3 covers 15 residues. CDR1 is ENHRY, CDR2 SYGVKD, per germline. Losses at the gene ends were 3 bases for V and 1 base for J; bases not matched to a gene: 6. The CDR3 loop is CAISDKGAHSYEQYF. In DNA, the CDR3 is TGTGCCATCAGTGACAAGGGGGCTCATTCCTACGAGCAGTACTTC.

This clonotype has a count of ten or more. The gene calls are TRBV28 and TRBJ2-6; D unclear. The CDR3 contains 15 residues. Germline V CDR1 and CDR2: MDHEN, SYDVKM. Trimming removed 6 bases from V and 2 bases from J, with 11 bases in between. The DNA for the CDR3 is TGTGCCAGCAGAACTGCAGGCGCTGGGGCCAACGTCCTGACTTTC. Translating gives CASRTAGAGANVLTF. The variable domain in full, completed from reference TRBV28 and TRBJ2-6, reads DVKVTQSSRYLVKRTGEKVFLECVQDMDHENMFWYRQDPGLGLRLIYFSYDVKMKEKGDIPEGYSVSREKKERFSLILESASTNQTSMYLCASRTAGAGANVLTFGAGSRLTVL.

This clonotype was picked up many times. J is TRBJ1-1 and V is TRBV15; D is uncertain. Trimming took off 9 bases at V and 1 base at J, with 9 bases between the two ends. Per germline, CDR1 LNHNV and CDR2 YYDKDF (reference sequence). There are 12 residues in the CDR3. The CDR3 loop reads CATARGNTEAFF. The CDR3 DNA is TGTGCCACAGCAAGAGGGAACACTGAAGCTTTCTTT.

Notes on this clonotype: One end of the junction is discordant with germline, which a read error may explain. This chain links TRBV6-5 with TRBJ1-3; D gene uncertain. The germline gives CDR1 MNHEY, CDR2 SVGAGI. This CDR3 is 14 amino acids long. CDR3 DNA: TGTGCCAGCAGTTTCCCATCCGAGGGAAGCACCATATATTTT. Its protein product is CASSFPSEGSTIYF.

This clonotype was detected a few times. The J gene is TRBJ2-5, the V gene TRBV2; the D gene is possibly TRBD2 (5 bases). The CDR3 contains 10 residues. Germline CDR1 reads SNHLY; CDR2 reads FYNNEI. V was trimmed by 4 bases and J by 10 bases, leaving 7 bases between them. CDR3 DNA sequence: TGTGCCAGCAGTGGGAGGAGCCAGTACTTC. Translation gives CASSGRSQYF.

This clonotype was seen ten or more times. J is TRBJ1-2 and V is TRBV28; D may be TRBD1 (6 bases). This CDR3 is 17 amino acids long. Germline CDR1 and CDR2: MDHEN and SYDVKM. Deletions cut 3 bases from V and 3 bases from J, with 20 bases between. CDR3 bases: TGTGCCAGCAGTTTCCCCCGAAACCGGAGGGGGGACTATGGCTACACCTTC. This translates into CASSFPRNRRGDYGYTF.

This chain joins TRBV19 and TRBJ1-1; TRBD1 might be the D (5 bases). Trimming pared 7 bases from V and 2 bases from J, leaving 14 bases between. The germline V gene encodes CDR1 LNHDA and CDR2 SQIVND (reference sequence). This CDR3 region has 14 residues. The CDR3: CASNLRGLNTEAFF. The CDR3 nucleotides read TGTGCCAGTAATCTTCGGGGCTTAAACACTGAAGCTTTCTTT.

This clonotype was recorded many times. The CDR3 DNA follows: TGTGCCAGCAGTTACTCATCGGACATGGCCCCCCTCGAGCAGTACTTC. Protein sequence: CASSYSSDMAPLEQYF. This chain connects TRBV6-5 to TRBJ2-7; a weak D match, TRBD1 (5 bases). The V gene lost 0 bases and the J gene lost 6 bases, with 18 bases spanning the gap. Germline values: CDR1 MNHEY, CDR2 SVGAGI. The CDR3 covers 16 residues.

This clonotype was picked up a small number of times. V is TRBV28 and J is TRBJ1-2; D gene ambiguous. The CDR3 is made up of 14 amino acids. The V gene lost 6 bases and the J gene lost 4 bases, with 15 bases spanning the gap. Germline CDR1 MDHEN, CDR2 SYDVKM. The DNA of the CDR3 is TGTGCCAGCAGCCCCCCCATGAACTTCTATGGCTACACCTTC. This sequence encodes CASSPPMNFYGYTF.

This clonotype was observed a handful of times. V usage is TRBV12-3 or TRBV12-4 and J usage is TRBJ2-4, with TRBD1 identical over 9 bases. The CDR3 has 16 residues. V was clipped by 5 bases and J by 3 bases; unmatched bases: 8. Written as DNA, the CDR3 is TGTGCCAGCAGTACCTGGGACAGGGCTCACAAAAACATTCAGTACTTC. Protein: CASSTWDRAHKNIQYF.

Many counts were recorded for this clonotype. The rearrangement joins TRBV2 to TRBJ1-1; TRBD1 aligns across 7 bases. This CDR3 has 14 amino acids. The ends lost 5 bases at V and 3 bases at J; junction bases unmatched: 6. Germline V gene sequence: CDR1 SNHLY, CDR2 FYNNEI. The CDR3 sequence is CASSRGPRDTEAFF. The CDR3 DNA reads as TGTGCCAGCAGTAGGGGGCCGAGGGACACTGAAGCTTTCTTT.

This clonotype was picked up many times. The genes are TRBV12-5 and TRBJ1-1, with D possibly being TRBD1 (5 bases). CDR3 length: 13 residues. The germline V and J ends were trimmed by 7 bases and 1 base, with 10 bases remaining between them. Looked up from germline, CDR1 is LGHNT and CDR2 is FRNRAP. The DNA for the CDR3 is TGTGCTAGTGCCTTGACAGCGAACACTGAAGCTTTCTTT. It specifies CASALTANTEAFF.

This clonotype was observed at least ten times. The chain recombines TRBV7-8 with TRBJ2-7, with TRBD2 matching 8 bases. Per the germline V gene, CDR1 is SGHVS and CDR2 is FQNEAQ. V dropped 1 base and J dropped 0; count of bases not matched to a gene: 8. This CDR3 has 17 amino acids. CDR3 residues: CASSLVSSGLSSYEQYF. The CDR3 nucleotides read TGTGCCAGCAGCTTAGTGTCTAGCGGGTTGAGCTCCTACGAGCAGTACTTC.

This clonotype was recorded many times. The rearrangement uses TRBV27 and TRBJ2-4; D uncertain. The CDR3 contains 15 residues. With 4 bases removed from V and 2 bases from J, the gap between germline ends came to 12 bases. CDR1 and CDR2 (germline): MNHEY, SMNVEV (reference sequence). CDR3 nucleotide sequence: TGTGCCAGCAGTTGGGATATCGGTACCAAAAACATTCAGTACTTC. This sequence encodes CASSWDIGTKNIQYF.

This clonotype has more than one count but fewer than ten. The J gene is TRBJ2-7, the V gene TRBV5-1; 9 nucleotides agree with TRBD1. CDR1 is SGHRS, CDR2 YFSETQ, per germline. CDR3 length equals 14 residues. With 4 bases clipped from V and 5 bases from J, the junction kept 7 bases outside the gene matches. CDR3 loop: CASSLGQGINEQYF. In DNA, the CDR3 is TGCGCCAGCAGCCTGGGACAGGGAATTAACGAGCAGTACTTC. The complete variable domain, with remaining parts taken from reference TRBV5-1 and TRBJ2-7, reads KAGVTQTPRYLIKTRGQQVTLSCSPISGHRSVSWYQQTPGQGLQFLFEYFSETQRNKGNFPGRFSGRQFSNSRSEMNVSTLELGDSALYLCASSLGQGINEQYFGPGTRLTVT.